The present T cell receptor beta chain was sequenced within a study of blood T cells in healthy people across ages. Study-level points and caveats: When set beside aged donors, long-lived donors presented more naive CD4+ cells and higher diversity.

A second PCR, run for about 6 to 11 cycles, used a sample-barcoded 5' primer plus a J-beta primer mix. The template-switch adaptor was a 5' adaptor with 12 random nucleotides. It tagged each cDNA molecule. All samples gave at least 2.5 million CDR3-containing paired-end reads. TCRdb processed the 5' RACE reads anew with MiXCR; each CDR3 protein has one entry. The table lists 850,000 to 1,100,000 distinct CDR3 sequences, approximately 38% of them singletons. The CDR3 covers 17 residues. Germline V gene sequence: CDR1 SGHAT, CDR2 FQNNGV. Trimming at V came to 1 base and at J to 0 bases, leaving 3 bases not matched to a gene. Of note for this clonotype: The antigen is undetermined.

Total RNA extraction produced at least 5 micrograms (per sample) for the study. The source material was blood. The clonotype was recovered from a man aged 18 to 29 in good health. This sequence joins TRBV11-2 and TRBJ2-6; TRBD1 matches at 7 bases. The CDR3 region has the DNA TGTGCCAGCAGCTTAGGGGACAGTGACTCTGGGGCCAACGTCCTGACTTTC. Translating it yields CASSLGDSDSGANVLTF.